These T cell receptor beta chains were read from a single sample in a study of cytomegalovirus exposure and HLA in healthy donors. Generated by immunoSEQ multiplex PCR, the TCRdb table keeps only in-frame clones and is missing some. The table shows some 170,000 clones, with about 89% occurring only once. The sample consisted of PBMCs. The receptors come from a man aged 18-30 years in good health and CMV-seropositive. Both conserved end residues are part of each CDR3. A D gene is named only where the DNA matches it firmly. Only some rows state a clone size, as once, few, many or a class for expanded clones.

>TRBJ1-1|TRBV7-6|TRBD1|.
TGTGCCAGCAGCTCTCGATGGGGACAGGGGGCTGTCACTGAAGCTTTCTTT
CASSSRWGQGAVTEAFF
>TRBJ1-2|TRBV7-3|.|.
TGTGCCAGCAGCTTAAGGTACGGGGGGATCGGCCACTATGGCTACACCTTC
CASSLRYGGIGHYGYTF
>TRBJ2-1|TRBV9|.|.
TGTGCCAGCAGCGTAGGGGCCGGGGGTCTAAACAATGAGCAGTTCTTC
CASSVGAGGLNNEQFF
>TRBJ2-3|TRBV10-3|.|.
TGTGCCATCAGTGGGGGAATCGGACAGAGCACAGATACGCAGTATTTT
CAISGGIGQSTDTQYF
>TRBJ2-3|TRBV7-9|.|.
TGTGCCAGCAGCTTCGGCGCGAGGGGGGATACGCAGTATTTT
CASSFGARGDTQYF
>TRBJ2-2|TRBV7-2|.|.
TGTGCCAGCAGAAAGCCGCTTGGGACTACCGGGGAGCTGTTTTTT
CASRKPLGTTGELFF
>TRBJ1-2|TRBV19|TRBD1|.
TGTGCCAGTAGTATAGATTTTGGACAGGGGGCCTATGGCTACACCTTC
CASSIDFGQGAYGYTF
>TRBJ1-1|TRBV4-2|TRBD1|.
TGTGCCAGCAGCCAAGAGCTACAGGGGCCTATTAACACTGAAGCTTTCTTT
CASSQELQGPINTEAFF
>TRBJ1-5|TRBV6-4|TRBD1|.
TGTGCCAGCAGAGGGACAGGGTCCGTAGGCAATCAGCCCCAGCATTTT
CASRGTGSVGNQPQHF
>TRBJ2-5|TRBV7-3|.|few
TGTGCCAGCAGCCGGGATCCACAAGAGACCCAGTACTTC
CASSRDPQETQYF
>TRBJ1-1|TRBV10-3|TRBD1|.
TGTGCCATCAGTGACATCCGGGACAGCACTGAAGCTTTCTTT
CAISDIRDSTEAFF
>TRBJ2-1|TRBV25-1|TRBD1|.
TGTGCCAGCAGGACAGGGGCCAATGAGCAGTTCTTC
CASRTGANEQFF
>TRBJ1-6|TRBV7-9|TRBD1|.
TGTGCCAGCAGCTCTTACAGGGGATTTGGGTCACCCCTCCACTTT
CASSSYRGFGSPLHF
>TRBJ1-2|TRBV4-3|.|.
TGCGCCAGCAGCCAAGACCTAGTCACTAACTATGGCTACACCTTC
CASSQDLVTNYGYTF
>TRBJ1-1|TRBV5-1|.|.
TGCGCCAGCAGCTCCGAGGGGCAGGGGCGGGAAGCTTTCTTT
CASSSEGQGREAFF
>TRBJ2-3|TRBV5-1|.|.
TGCGCCAGCAGCAAGTACAGGGAGGGAACAGATACGCAGTATTTT
CASSKYREGTDTQYF
>TRBJ2-2|TRBV28|.|.
TGTGCCAGCAGTTTACACAGGGAACCGGGTGCCGGGGAGCTGTTTTTT
CASSLHREPGAGELFF
>TRBJ2-2|TRBV7-7|.|.
TGTGCTATAAACACCGGGGAGCTGTTTTTT
CAINTGELFF
>TRBJ2-3|TRBV19|.|.
TGTGCCAGTAGTCGTCCTACTTCCACAGATACGCAGTATTTT
CASSRPTSTDTQYF
>TRBJ2-7|TRBV7-2|TRBD2|.
TGTGCCAGCAGCTTAGGGGGAGGGCGCGAGCAGTACTTC
CASSLGGGREQYF
>TRBJ2-4|TRBV27|TRBD1|.
TGTGCCAGCAGTAGCGGCAACAGGGGGGTAAACATTCAGTACTTC
CASSSGNRGVNIQYF
>TRBJ2-6|TRBV27|.|.
TGTGCCAGCCGAAGTAGCTCTGGGGCCAACGTCCTGACTTTC
CASRSSSGANVLTF
>TRBJ2-5|TRBV7-8|.|.
TGTGCCAGCAGCTCCATGGACAAGTACCAAGAGACCCAGTACTTC
CASSSMDKYQETQYF
>TRBJ2-4|TRBV4-2|TRBD2|.
TGTGCCAGCAGCCAAGTGGCTAGCGGATTAGCCAAAAACATTCAGTACTTC
CASSQVASGLAKNIQYF